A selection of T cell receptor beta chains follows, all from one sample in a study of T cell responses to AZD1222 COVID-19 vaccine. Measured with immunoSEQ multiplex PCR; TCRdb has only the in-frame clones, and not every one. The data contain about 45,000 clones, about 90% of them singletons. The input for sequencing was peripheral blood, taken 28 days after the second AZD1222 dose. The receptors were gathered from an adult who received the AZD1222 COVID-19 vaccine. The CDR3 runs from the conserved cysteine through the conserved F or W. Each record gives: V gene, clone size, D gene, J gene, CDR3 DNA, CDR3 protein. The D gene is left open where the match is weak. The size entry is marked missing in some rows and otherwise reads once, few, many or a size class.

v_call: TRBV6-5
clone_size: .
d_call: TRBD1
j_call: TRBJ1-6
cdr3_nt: TGTGCCAGCAGTCAGGACAGGTTTGGTTCACCCCTCCACTTT
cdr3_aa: CASSQDRFGSPLHF

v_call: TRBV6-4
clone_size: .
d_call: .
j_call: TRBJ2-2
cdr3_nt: TGTGCCAGCAGTGACTCAGGGGACACCGGGGAGCTGTTTTTT
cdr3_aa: CASSDSGDTGELFF

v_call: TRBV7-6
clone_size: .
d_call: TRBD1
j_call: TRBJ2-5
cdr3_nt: TGTGCCAGCAGCTCTAGGACAGGGGGTCAAGAGACCCAGTACTTC
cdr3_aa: CASSSRTGGQETQYF

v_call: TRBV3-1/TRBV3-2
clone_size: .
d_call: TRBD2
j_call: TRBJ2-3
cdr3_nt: TGTGCCAGCAGCCTACGACTAGCGGGCACAGATACGCAGTATTTT
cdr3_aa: CASSLRLAGTDTQYF

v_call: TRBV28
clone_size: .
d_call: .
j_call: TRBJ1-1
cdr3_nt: TGTGCCAGCACCGAACCAGGACGGATCGACACTGAAGCTTTCTTT
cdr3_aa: CASTEPGRIDTEAFF

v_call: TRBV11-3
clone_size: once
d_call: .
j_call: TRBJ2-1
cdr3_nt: TGTGCCAGCAGCTTAACGGGGGATGACAATGAGCAGTTCTTC
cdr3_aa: CASSLTGDDNEQFF

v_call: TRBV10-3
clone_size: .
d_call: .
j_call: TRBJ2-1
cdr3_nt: TGTGCCATCCTTAGGGAGGCCGCCTACAATGAGCAGTTCTTC
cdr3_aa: CAILREAAYNEQFF

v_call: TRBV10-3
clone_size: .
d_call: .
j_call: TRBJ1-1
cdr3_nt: TGTGCCATCATGGTGTCAGGGGCGAACACTGAAGCTTTCTTT
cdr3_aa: CAIMVSGANTEAFF

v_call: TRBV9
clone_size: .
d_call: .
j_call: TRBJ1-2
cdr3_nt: TGTGCCAGCAGCGCCGGAGCCACGGTGGACTATGGCTACACCTTC
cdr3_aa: CASSAGATVDYGYTF

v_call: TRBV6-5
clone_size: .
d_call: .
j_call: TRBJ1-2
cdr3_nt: TGTGCCAGCAGTTACGCAGGGGCGAACTATGGCTACACCTTC
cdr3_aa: CASSYAGANYGYTF

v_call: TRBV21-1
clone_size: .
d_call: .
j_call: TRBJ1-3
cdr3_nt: TGTGCCATCGAACATCGCTGCTCTGGAAACACCATATATTTT
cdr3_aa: CAIEHRCSGNTIYF

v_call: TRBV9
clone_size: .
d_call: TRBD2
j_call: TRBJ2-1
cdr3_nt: TGTGCCAGCAGCGTAATAACTAGCGGGAGGGATGAGCAGTTCTTC
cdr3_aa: CASSVITSGRDEQFF

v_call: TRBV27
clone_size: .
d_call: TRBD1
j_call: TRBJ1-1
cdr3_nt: TGTGCCAGCGGCTCGACAGGGCTTAACACTGAAGCTTTCTTT
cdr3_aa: CASGSTGLNTEAFF

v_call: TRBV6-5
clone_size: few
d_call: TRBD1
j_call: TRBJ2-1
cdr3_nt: TGTGCCAGCAGCCGGGACAGACAAAACGGGAATGAGCAGTTCTTC
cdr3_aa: CASSRDRQNGNEQFF

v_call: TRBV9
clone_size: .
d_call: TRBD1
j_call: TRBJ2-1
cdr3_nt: TGTGCCAGCAGCGTAGCTTACAGGGGTACCTACAATGAGCAGTTCTTC
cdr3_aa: CASSVAYRGTYNEQFF

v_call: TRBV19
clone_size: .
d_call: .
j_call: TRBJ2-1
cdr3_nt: TGTGCCAGTAGTACCTGGGGCGGGACCTCCTACAATGAGCAGTTCTTC
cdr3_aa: CASSTWGGTSYNEQFF

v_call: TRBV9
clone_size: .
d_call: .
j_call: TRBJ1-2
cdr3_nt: TGTGCCAGCAGCGTAGGCCAACAGGGCCTTAACTATGGCTACACCTTC
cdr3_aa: CASSVGQQGLNYGYTF

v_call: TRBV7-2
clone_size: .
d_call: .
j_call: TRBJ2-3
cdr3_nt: TGTGCCAGCAGCTTAGCGGGTCCATTCACAGATACGCAGTATTTT
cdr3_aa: CASSLAGPFTDTQYF

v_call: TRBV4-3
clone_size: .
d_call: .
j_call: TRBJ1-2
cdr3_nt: TGCGCCAGCAGCCAAGCCGGGGACTATGGCTACACCTTC
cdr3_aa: CASSQAGDYGYTF

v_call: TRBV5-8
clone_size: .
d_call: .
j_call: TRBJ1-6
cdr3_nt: TGTGCCAGCAGCTTGGGTCGGGAGGGGACATGGCGTTCACCCCTCCACTTT
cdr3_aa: CASSLGREGTWRSPLHF

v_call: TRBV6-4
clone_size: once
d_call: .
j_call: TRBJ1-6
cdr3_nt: TGTGCCAGCAGTCAAACAGGGATTTCACCCCTCCACTTT
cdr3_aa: CASSQTGISPLHF

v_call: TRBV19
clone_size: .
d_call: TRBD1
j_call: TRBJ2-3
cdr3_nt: TGTGCCAGTTCCGGGACAGGCACAGATACGCAGTATTTT
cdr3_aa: CASSGTGTDTQYF

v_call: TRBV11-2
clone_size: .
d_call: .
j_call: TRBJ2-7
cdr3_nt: TGTGCCAGCAGCTTAGTGGCGGGGTTAAGCTCCTACGAGCAGTACTTC
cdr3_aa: CASSLVAGLSSYEQYF

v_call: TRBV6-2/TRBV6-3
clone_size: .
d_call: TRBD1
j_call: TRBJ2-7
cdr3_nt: TGTGCCAGCAGTTACGGAGACAGGGAACTCCACGAGCAGTACTTC
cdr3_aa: CASSYGDRELHEQYF

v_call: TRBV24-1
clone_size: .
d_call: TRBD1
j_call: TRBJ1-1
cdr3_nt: TGTGCCACCAGTGACGCGTCGCAGGGGGCCACTGAAGCTTTCTTT
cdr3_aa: CATSDASQGATEAFF

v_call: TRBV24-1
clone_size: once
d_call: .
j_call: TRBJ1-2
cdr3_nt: TGTGCCACCAAAAGCGGCTACACCTTC
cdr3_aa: CATKSGYTF

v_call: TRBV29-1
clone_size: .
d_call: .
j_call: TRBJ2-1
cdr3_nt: TGCAGCGTCCCGGGACCGATTCCCCCTAATGAGCAGTTCTTC
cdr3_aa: CSVPGPIPPNEQFF

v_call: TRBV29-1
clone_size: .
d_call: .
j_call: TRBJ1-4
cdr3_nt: TGCAGCGCACAAGACTCACGCGAAAAACTGTTTTTT
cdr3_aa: CSAQDSREKLFF

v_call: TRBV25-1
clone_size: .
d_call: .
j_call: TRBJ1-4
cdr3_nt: TGTGCCAGCAGTGATGAGTCTAATGAAAAACTGTTTTTT
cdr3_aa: CASSDESNEKLFF

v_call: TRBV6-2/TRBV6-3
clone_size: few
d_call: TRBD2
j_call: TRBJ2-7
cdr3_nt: TGTGCCAGCAGTTACCCGGGACTAGCCCGGTACGAGCAGTACTTC
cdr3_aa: CASSYPGLARYEQYF

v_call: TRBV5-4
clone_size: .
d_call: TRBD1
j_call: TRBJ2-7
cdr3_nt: TGTGCCAGCAGCTTATGGGACAGGGGTCATGGTATCTACGAGCAGTACTTC
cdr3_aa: CASSLWDRGHGIYEQYF

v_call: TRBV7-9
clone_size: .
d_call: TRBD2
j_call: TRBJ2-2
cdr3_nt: TGTGCCAGCAGCTTTGCGACTAGCGGGATGGGCACCGGGGAGCTGTTTTTT
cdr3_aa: CASSFATSGMGTGELFF

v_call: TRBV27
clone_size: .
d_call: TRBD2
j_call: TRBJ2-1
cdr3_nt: TGTGCCAGCAGCCGAACTAGCGGGAGCATGTTCTACAATGAGCAGTTCTTC
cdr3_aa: CASSRTSGSMFYNEQFF

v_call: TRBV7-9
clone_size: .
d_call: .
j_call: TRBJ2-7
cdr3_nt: TGTGCCAGGTCAGGGGTGCAAGCCCGTTCTTCCTACGAGCAGTACTTC
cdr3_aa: CARSGVQARSSYEQYF

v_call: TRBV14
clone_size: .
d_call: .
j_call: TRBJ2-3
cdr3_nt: TGTGCCAGCAGCCAAGTCCGGGGAGGAGATACGCAGTATTTT
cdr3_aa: CASSQVRGGDTQYF

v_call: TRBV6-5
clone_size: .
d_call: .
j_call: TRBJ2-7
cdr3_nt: TGTGCCAGCAGCAGACAGGCCTACGAGCAGTACTTC
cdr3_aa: CASSRQAYEQYF

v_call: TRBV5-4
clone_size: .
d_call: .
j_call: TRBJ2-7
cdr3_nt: TGTGCCAGCAGCTATGGACTCATCTACGAGCAGTACTTC
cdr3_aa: CASSYGLIYEQYF

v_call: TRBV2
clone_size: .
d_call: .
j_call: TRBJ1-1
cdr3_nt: TGTGCCAGCAGTGGACAGAAGAACACTGAAGCTTTCTTT
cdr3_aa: CASSGQKNTEAFF

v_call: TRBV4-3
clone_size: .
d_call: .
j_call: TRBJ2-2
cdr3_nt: TGCGCCAGCAGCCGATTCACCGGAGGCCCAAACACCGGGGAGCTGTTTTTT
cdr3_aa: CASSRFTGGPNTGELFF

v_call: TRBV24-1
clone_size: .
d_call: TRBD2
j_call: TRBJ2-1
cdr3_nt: TGTGCCACCAGTGAGGGTAGCGGGAGTAGGTACAATGAGCAGTTCTTC
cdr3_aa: CATSEGSGSRYNEQFF

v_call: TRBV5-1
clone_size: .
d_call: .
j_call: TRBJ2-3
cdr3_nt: TGCGCCAGCAGCTTGGCCGGGGGAAGCACAGATACGCAGTATTTT
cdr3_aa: CASSLAGGSTDTQYF

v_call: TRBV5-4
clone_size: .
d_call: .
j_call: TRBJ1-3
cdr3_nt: TGTGCCAGCAGCCCGGGACTTCTAGGTGGAAACACCATATATTTT
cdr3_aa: CASSPGLLGGNTIYF

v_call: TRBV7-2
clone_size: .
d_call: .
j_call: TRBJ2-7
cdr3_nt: TGTGCCAGCAGCTTAGCGGGGGGAAGGGCCTTATACGAGCAGTACTTC
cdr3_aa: CASSLAGGRALYEQYF

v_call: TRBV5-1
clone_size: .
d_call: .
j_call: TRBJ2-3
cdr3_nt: TGCGCCAGCAGCTCTGGGAGCGCAGATACGCAGTATTTT
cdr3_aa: CASSSGSADTQYF

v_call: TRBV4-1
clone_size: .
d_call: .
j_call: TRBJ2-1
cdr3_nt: TGCGCCAGCAGCCAAGGTTGGTCCAGGGGTATATACAATGAGCAGTTCTTC
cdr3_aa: CASSQGWSRGIYNEQFF

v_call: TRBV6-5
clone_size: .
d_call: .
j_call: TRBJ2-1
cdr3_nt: TGTGCCAGCAGTTACCATGGCCAGCCAGAGAACAATGAGCAGTTCTTC
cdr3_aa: CASSYHGQPENNEQFF

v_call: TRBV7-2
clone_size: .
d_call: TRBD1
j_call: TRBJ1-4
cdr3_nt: TGTGCCAGCAGCCCCAGGGGGTCAACTAATGAAAAACTGTTTTTT
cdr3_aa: CASSPRGSTNEKLFF

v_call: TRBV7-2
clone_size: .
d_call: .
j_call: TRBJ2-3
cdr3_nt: TGTGCCAGCAGCTTAGACGGTGTGGGCACAGATACGCAGTATTTT
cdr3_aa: CASSLDGVGTDTQYF

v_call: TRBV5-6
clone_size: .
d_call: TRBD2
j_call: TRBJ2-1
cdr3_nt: TGTGCCAGCAGCCCAGCGGGAGGGCCTTACAATGAGCAGTTCTTC
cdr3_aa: CASSPAGGPYNEQFF